There are a few counts of the clone carrying this T cell receptor (beta chain). Produced via immunoSEQ multiplex PCR; TCRdb's table is partial and in-frame only. Of about 95,000 clones listed, about nine tenths are singletons. This entry comes from a study of control samples from healthy donors and cancer patients. The CDR3 spans 14 residues. With 5 bases clipped from V and 1 base from J, the junction kept 4 bases outside the gene matches. Germline CDR1 reads PRHDT; CDR2 reads FYEKMQ (reference sequence). The clonotype comes from a woman in her 70s in good health. The gene calls are TRBV13 and TRBJ2-5; 7 bases are shared with TRBD1. Specimen: blood. DNA for the CDR3: TGTGCCAGCAGCCATAGGGGGCTCCAAGAGACCCAGTACTTC. Amino acid sequence: CASSHRGLQETQYF.